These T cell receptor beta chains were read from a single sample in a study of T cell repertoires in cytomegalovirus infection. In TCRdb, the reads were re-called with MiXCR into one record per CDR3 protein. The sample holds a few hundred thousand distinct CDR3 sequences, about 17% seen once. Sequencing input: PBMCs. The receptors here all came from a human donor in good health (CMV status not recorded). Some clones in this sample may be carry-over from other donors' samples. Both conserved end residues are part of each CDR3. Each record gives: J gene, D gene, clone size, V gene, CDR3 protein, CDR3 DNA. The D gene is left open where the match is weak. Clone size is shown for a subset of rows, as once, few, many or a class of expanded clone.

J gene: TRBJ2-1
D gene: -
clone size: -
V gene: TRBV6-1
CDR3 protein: CAGRGGGQYYNEQFF
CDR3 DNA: TGTGCCGGAAGGGGGGGGGGACAGTACTACAATGAGCAGTTCTTC

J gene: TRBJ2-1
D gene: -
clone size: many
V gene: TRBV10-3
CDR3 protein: CAISESSAVGDEQFF
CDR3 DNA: TGTGCCATCAGTGAGTCGTCCGCGGTCGGGGATGAGCAGTTCTTC

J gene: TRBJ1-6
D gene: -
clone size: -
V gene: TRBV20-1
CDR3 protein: CSAEGEAWALHF
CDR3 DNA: TGCAGTGCTGAGGGTGAAGCGTGGGCCCTCCACTTT

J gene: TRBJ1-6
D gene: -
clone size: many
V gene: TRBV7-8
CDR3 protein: CASSLRPGGSSPLHF
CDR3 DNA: TGTGCCAGCAGCTTACGGCCGGGGGGGAGTTCACCCCTCCACTTT

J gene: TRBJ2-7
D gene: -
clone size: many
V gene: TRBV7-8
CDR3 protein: CASSTGRTSQQYF
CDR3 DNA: TGTGCCAGCAGCACCGGCCGTACGAGTCAGCAGTACTTC

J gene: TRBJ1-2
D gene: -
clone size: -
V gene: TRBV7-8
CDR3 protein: CASSLLGGRDFSWGYTF
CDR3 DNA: TGTGCCAGCAGCTTACTAGGCGGGAGGGACTTTTCCTGGGGCTACACCTTC

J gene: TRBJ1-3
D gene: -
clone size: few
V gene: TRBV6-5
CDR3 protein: CASSLRGSTGNTIYF
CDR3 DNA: TGTGCCAGCAGCCTGCGAGGAAGTACAGGAAACACCATATATTTT

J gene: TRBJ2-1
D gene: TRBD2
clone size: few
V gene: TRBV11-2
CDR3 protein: CASSPAGGYYNEQFF
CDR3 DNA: TGTGCCAGCAGCCCTGCGGGGGGCTATTACAATGAGCAGTTCTTC

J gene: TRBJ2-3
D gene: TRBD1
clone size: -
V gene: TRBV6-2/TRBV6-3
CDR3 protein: CASSRGQGTDTQYF
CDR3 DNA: TGTGCAAGCAGTAGGGGACAGGGGACAGATACGCAGTATTTT

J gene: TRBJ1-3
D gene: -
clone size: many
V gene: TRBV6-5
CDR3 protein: CASSYAGNQGLSGNTIYF
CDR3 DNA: TGTGCCAGCAGTTACGCCGGGAACCAGGGGCTCTCTGGAAACACCATATATTTT

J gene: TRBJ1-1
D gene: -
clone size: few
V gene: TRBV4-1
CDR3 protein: CASSQDRTGRYTEAFF
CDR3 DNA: TGCGCCAGCAGCCAAGACCGAACAGGGCGATACACTGAAGCTTTCTTT

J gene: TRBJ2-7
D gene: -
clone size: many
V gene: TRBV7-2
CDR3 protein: CASSSRGTYEQYF
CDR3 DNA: TGTGCCAGCAGCTCCAGGGGCACCTACGAGCAGTACTTC

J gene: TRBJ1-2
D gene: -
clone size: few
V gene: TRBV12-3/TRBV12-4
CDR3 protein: CASTTRRGYNYGYTF
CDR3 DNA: TGTGCCAGCACTACTAGGAGGGGATATAACTATGGCTACACCTTC

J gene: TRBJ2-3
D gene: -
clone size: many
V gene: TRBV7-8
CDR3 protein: CASSGRLERADTDTQYF
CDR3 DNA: TGTGCCAGCAGCGGTAGACTGGAACGAGCCGATACAGATACGCAGTATTTT

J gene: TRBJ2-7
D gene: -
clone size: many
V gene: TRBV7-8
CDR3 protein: CASSLFWGNQGPEQYF
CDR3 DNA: TGTGCCAGCAGCTTATTTTGGGGTAACCAGGGGCCCGAGCAGTACTTC

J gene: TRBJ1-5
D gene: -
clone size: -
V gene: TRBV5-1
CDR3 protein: CASSLGTGRWDQPQHF
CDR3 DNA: TGCGCCAGCAGCTTGGGTACAGGCCGGTGGGATCAGCCCCAGCATTTT

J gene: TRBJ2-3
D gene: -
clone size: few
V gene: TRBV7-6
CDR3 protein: CASSPDYLTQYF
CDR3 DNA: TGTGCCAGCAGCCCGGACTACCTTACGCAGTATTTT

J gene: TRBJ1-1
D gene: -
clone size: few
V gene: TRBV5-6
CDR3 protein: CASSFLFRDMNTEAFF
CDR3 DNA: TGTGCCAGCAGCTTTCTGTTCAGGGACATGAACACTGAAGCTTTCTTT

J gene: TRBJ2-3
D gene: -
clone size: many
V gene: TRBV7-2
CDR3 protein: CASSFHGTDTQYF
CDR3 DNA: TGTGCCAGCAGCTTCCACGGAACAGATACGCAGTATTTT

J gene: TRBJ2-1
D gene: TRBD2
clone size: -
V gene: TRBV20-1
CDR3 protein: CSARGLAGGLPIYNEQFF
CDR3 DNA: TGCAGTGCTAGAGGACTAGCGGGGGGGCTCCCCATCTACAATGAGCAGTTCTTC

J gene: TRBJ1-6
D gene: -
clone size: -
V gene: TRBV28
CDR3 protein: CASRPRTDMNNSPLHF
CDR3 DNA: TGTGCCAGCAGACCCCGGACAGATATGAATAATTCACCCCTCCACTTT

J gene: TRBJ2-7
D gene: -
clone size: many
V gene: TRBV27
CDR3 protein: CASSGGTPYEQYF
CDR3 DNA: TGTGCCAGCAGTGGGGGAACACCCTACGAGCAGTACTTC

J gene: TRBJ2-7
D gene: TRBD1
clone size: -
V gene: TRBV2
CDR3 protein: CASSDFSPGGFNIYEQYF
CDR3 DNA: TGTGCCAGCAGTGACTTCTCCCCAGGGGGCTTTAATATCTACGAGCAGTACTTC

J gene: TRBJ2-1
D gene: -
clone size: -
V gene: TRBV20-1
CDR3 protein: CSARGLVRANEQFF
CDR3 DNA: TGCAGTGCAAGGGGTCTAGTCCGCGCTAATGAGCAGTTCTTC